These 22 T cell receptor beta chains came from one sample sequenced in a study of B cell selection in AIRE deficiency. Conventional CD4 T cells were sorted as CD4+CD127+ cells. Data came from immunoSEQ multiplex PCR; TCRdb stores just in-frame clones and leaves some out. This table holds about 25,000 clones, 95% to 97% found once. Sequences were obtained from conventional CD4+ T cells sorted from PBMCs. These receptors were obtained from a human donor with AIRE deficiency.

The chain carries TRBV2 and TRBJ2-7; D unclear. The germline CDR1 and CDR2 sequences are SNHLY and FYNNEI. Trimming shortened V by 6 bases and J by 7 bases, and 7 bases separated the two germline ends. The CDR3 runs 10 residues. The CDR3 bases are TGTGCCAGCAGCCTTTATGAGCAGTACTTC. This codes for CASSLYEQYF. The entire variable domain, with the rest obtained from reference TRBV2 and TRBJ2-7, is as follows: EPEVTQTPSHQVTQMGQEVILRCVPISNHLYFYWYRQILGQKVEFLVSFYNNEISEKSEIFDDQFSVERPDGSNFTLKIRSTKLEDSAMYFCASSLYEQYFGPGTRLTVT.

The chain employs TRBV19 and TRBJ2-2, with D unclear. The V end was cut by 7 bases, the J end by 5 bases, with 14 bases between. CDR1 is LNHDA, CDR2 SQIVND, per germline (reference sequence). The CDR3 consists of 14 residues. CDR3 amino acids: CASTLRVETGELFF. CDR3 in DNA: TGTGCCAGTACGCTCCGGGTGGAGACCGGGGAGCTGTTTTTT.

V and J are TRBV28 and TRBJ1-2; D unresolved. This CDR3 has 14 amino acids. Per the germline V gene, CDR1 is MDHEN and CDR2 is SYDVKM. Trimming pared 5 bases from V and 7 bases from J, leaving 17 bases between. The CDR3 bases are TGTGCCAGCAGTCTCTCCCAAAGGGCGGGTGGCTACACCTTC. It is translated as CASSLSQRAGGYTF.

In its sample, this clone was seen once. The chain uses TRBV7-2 and TRBJ2-3; 12 bases line up with TRBD2. Trimming removed 4 bases from V and 5 bases from J; junction bases left unmatched: 1. Germline V gene data show CDR1 as SGHTA and CDR2 as FQGNSA. This CDR3 is 14 amino acids long. The CDR3 DNA sequence: TGTGCCAGCAGCTGGGGACTAGCGGGAGATACGCAGTATTTT. It codes for CASSWGLAGDTQYF.

The V gene is TRBV9, the J gene TRBJ2-1, with TRBD2 identical over 12 bases. V lost 0 bases to trimming and J lost 6 bases; unmatched junction nucleotides: 1. The CDR3 totals 15 residues. Germline values: CDR1 SGDLS, CDR2 YYNGEE. DNA for the CDR3: TGTGCCAGCAGCGTAGCGACTAGCGGGAGCAATGAGCAGTTCTTC. It codes for CASSVATSGSNEQFF.

The genes are TRBV5-1 and TRBJ2-3; a possible D gene is TRBD1 (6 bases). The CDR3 has 15 amino acids. V was cut by 4 bases and J by 3 bases, with 15 bases left in between. Germline assignment: CDR1 SGHRS and CDR2 YFSETQ. The CDR3 region has the DNA TGCGCCAGCAGCCTGACAGGCCAACGGACAGATACGCAGTATTTT. As protein: CASSLTGQRTDTQYF.

V is TRBV4-3 and J is TRBJ2-1; 8 bases match TRBD2. CDR3 length: 14 residues. Germline V gene sequence: CDR1 LGHNA, CDR2 YSLEER. Unmatched junction bases numbered 6, after V lost 5 bases and J lost 6 bases. The CDR3 region has the DNA TGCGCCAGCAGCGGGGGACTAGTCTTCAATGAGCAGTTCTTC. It specifies CASSGGLVFNEQFF.

J is TRBJ2-7 and V is TRBV9; 11 nucleotides agree with TRBD2. The length of the CDR3 is 15 residues. CDR1 is SGDLS and CDR2 is YYNGEE in the germline V gene. The V gene end was trimmed by 3 bases and the J gene end by 7 bases; junction bases not matched to a gene: 9. CDR3 protein: CASSALALAGVEQYF. CDR3 DNA sequence: TGTGCCAGCAGCGCGTTGGCACTAGCGGGAGTTGAGCAGTACTTC.

The genes are TRBV5-4 and TRBJ2-1, with D perhaps given as TRBD1 or TRBD2 (6 bases each). With 4 bases removed from V and 9 bases from J, the gap between germline ends came to 26 bases. Per the germline V gene, CDR1 is SGHNT and CDR2 is YYREEE (reference sequence). The CDR3 consists of 17 residues. CDR3 bases: TGTGCCAGCAGCCCATTACAGGGAGGTGTGCCGGAGGGTGAGCAGTTCTTC. Protein product: CASSPLQGGVPEGEQFF.

This clone was detected only once. The chain recombines TRBV5-4 with TRBJ2-1, with 9 bases fitting TRBD2. Trimming cost V 7 bases and J 8 bases; bases outside gene matches: 7. The CDR3 is made up of 13 amino acids. Germline assignment: CDR1 SGHNT and CDR2 YYREEE (reference sequence). In DNA form, the CDR3 reads TGTGCCAGCCGATTAGCGGGAGCCCATGAGCAGTTCTTC. It is translated as CASRLAGAHEQFF.

The chain carries TRBV19 and TRBJ2-2; D perhaps matches TRBD1 (7 bases). The ends were cut back, 6 bases at V and 7 bases at J, with 9 bases in the middle. This CDR3 is 12 amino acids long. CDR1 and CDR2 from the germline V gene are LNHDA and SQIVND (reference sequence). CDR3 amino acids: CASRQGGGELFF. CDR3 coding DNA: TGTGCCAGTAGGCAGGGGGGCGGGGAGCTGTTTTTT.

The chain couples TRBV10-3 to TRBJ1-5, with a weak D call TRBD1 (6 bases). Trimming removed 4 bases at V and 5 bases at J, with 15 bases between. Germline CDR1 and CDR2: ENHRY and SYGVKD. The CDR3 covers 15 residues. The CDR3 spells CAISGQQGQDQPQHF. The DNA of the CDR3 is TGTGCCATCAGTGGGCAACAGGGCCAAGATCAGCCCCAGCATTTT.

The rearrangement links TRBV7-2 to TRBJ1-2, with a possible D match to TRBD1 (5 bases). The V end lost 0 bases, the J end lost 0 bases, and 17 bases lay between the germline ends. The CDR3 covers 18 residues. The V gene's germline CDR1 is SGHTA and CDR2 FQGNSA. This chain's CDR3 is CASSLARPGRSANYGYTF. CDR3 nucleotide sequence: TGTGCCAGCAGCTTAGCCCGACCGGGACGATCAGCTAACTATGGCTACACCTTC.

The genes are TRBV7-6 and TRBJ2-5; the D is unclear. V dropped 2 bases and J dropped 2 bases, with 12 bases sitting between them. Germline CDR1 is SGHVS and CDR2 is FNYEAQ. The CDR3 consists of 15 residues. The CDR3 DNA is TGTGCCAGCAGCTTAAACGTCGGGTGGCAAGAGACCCAGTACTTC. This translates into CASSLNVGWQETQYF.

V gene TRBV11-3 combines with J gene TRBJ2-3, with D possibly being TRBD2 (6 bases). V was clipped by 0 bases and J by 0 bases, with 19 bases between them. Germline CDR1 is SGHNT and CDR2 is YENEEA. The CDR3 is 19 residues long. CDR3 nucleotide sequence: TGTGCCAGCAGCTTAGAGGGGGGTTTAGGACGGACTAGCACAGATACGCAGTATTTT. It yields the protein CASSLEGGLGRTSTDTQYF. The variable domain in full, with the rest retrieved from reference TRBV11-3 and TRBJ2-3, is EAGVVQSPRYKIIEKKQPVAFWCNPISGHNTLYWYLQNLGQGPELLIRYENEEAVDDSQLPKDRFSAERLKGVDSTLKIQPAELGDSAVYLCASSLEGGLGRTSTDTQYFGPGTRLTVL.

The chain joins TRBV19 to TRBJ2-1; 10 bases map to TRBD2. Germline V lookup: CDR1 LNHDA, CDR2 SQIVND (reference sequence). The CDR3 runs 15 residues. V lost 6 bases, J lost 7 bases, and 9 bases stayed unmatched. CDR3 residues: CASRLKLAGLNEQFF. CDR3 DNA sequence: TGTGCCAGTAGGCTCAAACTAGCGGGATTAAATGAGCAGTTCTTC.

The CDR3 reads CASSLTSGSFNEQYF. Here the CDR3 DNA reads TGTGCCAGCAGCTTGACTAGCGGGAGCTTCAACGAGCAGTACTTC. The chain links TRBV6-5 to TRBJ2-7, with 12 bases identical to TRBD2. There are 15 residues in the CDR3. V was pared by 6 bases and J by 5 bases, with 8 bases of the junction left unmatched. Germline CDR1 MNHEY, CDR2 SVGAGI.

V and J are TRBV2 and TRBJ2-4; D not certain. This CDR3 region has 15 residues. Germline V gives CDR1 SNHLY, CDR2 FYNNEI. Trimming cost V 1 base and J 0 bases, with 7 bases left between them. The CDR3 coding sequence is TGTGCCAGCAGTGAAGAGATGACAGCCAAAAACATTCAGTACTTC. It translates to CASSEEMTAKNIQYF. Based on the CDR3 plus reference TRBV2 and TRBJ2-4, the full variable domain is EPEVTQTPSHQVTQMGQEVILRCVPISNHLYFYWYRQILGQKVEFLVSFYNNEISEKSEIFDDQFSVERPDGSNFTLKIRSTKLEDSAMYFCASSEEMTAKNIQYFGAGTRLSVL.

This clone was picked up one time. The CDR3 sequence: CASTSLDEQYF. DNA for the CDR3: TGTGCCAGCACCTCCCTCGACGAGCAGTACTTC. The chain joins TRBV28 to TRBJ2-7; D remains ambiguous. The CDR3 spans 11 residues. V was pared by 7 bases and J by 5 bases, with 9 bases between. Germline CDR1 MDHEN, CDR2 SYDVKM. Together with reference TRBV28 and TRBJ2-7, the CDR3 gives the full variable domain: DVKVTQSSRYLVKRTGEKVFLECVQDMDHENMFWYRQDPGLGLRLIYFSYDVKMKEKGDIPEGYSVSREKKERFSLILESASTNQTSMYLCASTSLDEQYFGPGTRLTVT.

The chain couples TRBV18 to TRBJ2-5; the D gene could be TRBD1 or TRBD2 (6 bases each). The V and J ends lost 3 bases and 5 bases respectively, with 16 bases between them. The germline V gene encodes CDR1 KGHSH and CDR2 LQKENI. The CDR3 contains 15 residues. This chain's CDR3 is CASSPLGGGGETQYF. In nucleotides, the CDR3 is TGTGCCAGCTCACCCCTCGGTGGAGGGGGTGAGACCCAGTACTTC.

The chain is built from TRBV7-2 and TRBJ2-5; D gene ambiguous. The CDR3 is 13 residues long. V lost 1 base, J lost 5 bases, and 8 bases lay in between. The germline gives CDR1 SGHTA, CDR2 FQGNSA. In nucleotides, the CDR3 is TGTGCCAGCAGCTTAGGGGATGAGGAGACCCAGTACTTC. Translation gives CASSLGDEETQYF.

The rearrangement joins TRBV5-1 to TRBJ2-6; no definite D call. Trimming stripped 0 bases from V and 0 bases from J, with 16 bases between. The CDR3 length is 19 residues. Per germline, CDR1 SGHRS and CDR2 YFSETQ. This CDR3 is CASSLGPHAPGSGANVLTF. The CDR3 region has the DNA TGCGCCAGCAGCTTGGGGCCCCACGCGCCCGGCTCTGGGGCCAACGTCCTGACTTTC.